The following is a TCR beta chain sequence with its context. This entry is derived from a study of cytomegalovirus exposure and HLA in healthy donors. 13 Jbeta primers and 60 Vbeta primers were used for the PCR. Profiled with immunoSEQ multiplex PCR; TCRdb holds only in-frame clones, not every one. Of 200,000 to 250,000 clones in the sample, about 84% are singletons; the top ten hold 1.3%. After removal of 6 bases from V and 4 bases from J, the junction contained 6 bases not matched to a gene. There are 16 residues in the CDR3. The germline CDR1 and CDR2 sequences are SNHLY and FYNNEI. The chain links TRBV2 to TRBJ2-3, with TRBD2 identical over 14 bases. The origin of this receptor is a human donor in good health. Sequences were obtained from PBMCs. Here the CDR3 reads CASRGTSGSWPDTQYF. The CDR3 DNA follows: TGTGCCAGCAGGGGGACTAGCGGGAGTTGGCCAGATACGCAGTATTTT.